The 7 T cell receptor beta chains below all came from one sample that was sequenced in a study of T cell repertoires in cytomegalovirus infection. These receptors have no identified antigens. One entry per CDR3 protein, called by TCRdb with MiXCR from the reads. Of a few hundred thousand distinct CDR3 sequences detected, 40% appear once; the ten largest clones hold 48%. The specimen comprised cultured PBMCs, sampled from culture after CMV antigen stimulation. The receptors were gathered from a human donor in good health (CMV status not recorded). Some clones in this sample may be carry-over from other donors' samples.

V and J are TRBV7-2 and TRBJ2-1; no firm D call. The V gene lost 8 bases and the J gene lost 1 base, with 15 bases spanning the gap. In germline, CDR1 is SGHTA, CDR2 FQGNSA. The CDR3 is 15 amino acids. For the CDR3, the DNA is TGTGCCAGCTCAACGCGAAAATTTTCCTACAATGAGCAGTTCTTC. It translates to CASSTRKFSYNEQFF. Full variable domain (missing parts from reference TRBV7-2 and TRBJ2-1): GAGVSQSPSNKVTEKGKDVELRCDPISGHTALYWYRQSLGQGLEFLIYFQGNSAPDKSGLPSDRFSAERTGGSVSTLTIQRTQQEDSAVYLCASSTRKFSYNEQFFGPGTRLTVL.

This chain joins TRBV20-1 and TRBJ1-2; D remains ambiguous. The CDR3 totals 13 residues. The germline CDR1 and CDR2 sequences are DFQATT and SNEGSKA (reference sequence). Written as DNA, the CDR3 is TGCAGCCCCCGAAGGGTAAATAACTATGGCTACACCTTC. Translated, it gives CSPRRVNNYGYTF.

At least ten counts were recorded for this clonotype. V gene TRBV7-2 combines with J gene TRBJ1-1; possible D gene TRBD1, 5 bases. The CDR3 consists of 14 residues. V was trimmed by 0 bases and J by 1 base, leaving 6 bases between them. Germline V gives CDR1 SGHTA, CDR2 FQGNSA. The CDR3, as DNA: TGTGCCAGCAGCTTAGCAGGGACGAACACTGAAGCTTTCTTT. The encoded protein is CASSLAGTNTEAFF.

V gene TRBV29-1 combines with J gene TRBJ2-3; D remains unclear. CDR1 and CDR2 from the germline V gene are SQVTM and ANQGSEA. V was shortened by 7 bases and J by 0 bases, with 8 bases between the two germline ends. This CDR3 region has 12 residues. CDR3: CSADGSTDTQYF. The CDR3 DNA sequence: TGCAGCGCCGACGGGAGCACAGATACGCAGTATTTT.

This clonotype was seen many times. The rearrangement uses TRBV7-2 and TRBJ1-1; TRBD1 is a possible D gene (5 bases). The germline CDR1 and CDR2 sequences are SGHTA and FQGNSA. The V gene lost 5 bases and the J gene lost 10 bases, with 29 bases spanning the gap. The CDR3 runs 17 residues. The CDR3 is CASSPGLVTTGPESAFF. The DNA for the CDR3 is TGTGCCAGCAGCCCGGGACTCGTGACCACGGGCCCTGAATCAGCTTTCTTT.

Only a few counts were recorded for this clonotype. In nucleotides, the CDR3 is TGTGCCAGCAGCTTTTGGGGTCCTAACAATGAGCAGTTCTTC. It translates to CASSFWGPNNEQFF. V is TRBV7-8 and J is TRBJ2-1, with D unresolved. Germline CDR1 is SGHVS and CDR2 is FQNEAQ. The germline V and J ends were trimmed by 3 bases and 5 bases, with 11 bases remaining between them. The CDR3 is 14 amino acids. The entire variable domain, with the rest obtained from reference TRBV7-8 and TRBJ2-1, is as follows: GAGVSQSPRYKVAKRGQDVALRCDPISGHVSLFWYQQALGQGPEFLTYFQNEAQLDKSGLPSDRFFAERPEGSVSTLKIQRTQQEDSAVYLCASSFWGPNNEQFFGPGTRLTVL.

Here the CDR3 reads CASRYRQGTGELFF. The CDR3 DNA reads as TGTGCCAGCAGGTACCGACAGGGGACCGGGGAGCTGTTTTTT. The chain employs TRBV7-2 and TRBJ2-2; the match to TRBD1 covers 8 bases. Germline trimming cut 6 bases from V and 5 bases from J; bases unmatched to any gene: 5. Per germline, CDR1 SGHTA and CDR2 FQGNSA. This CDR3 comprises 14 residues. Looking up the rest from reference TRBV7-2 and TRBJ2-2 gives the full variable domain: GAGVSQSPSNKVTEKGKDVELRCDPISGHTALYWYRQSLGQGLEFLIYFQGNSAPDKSGLPSDRFSAERTGGSVSTLTIQRTQQEDSAVYLCASRYRQGTGELFFGEGSRLTVL.